This section outlines one T cell receptor beta chain sequence together with its context. This entry comes from a study of T cells after somatic rescue of genetic block. Using immunoSEQ multiplex PCR, the repertoire was profiled, and TCRdb retains in-frame clones only, with some absent. The sample holds around 50,000 clones, roughly 96% seen once. The sequence came from a child younger than two. The specimen was peripheral blood mononuclear cells (PBMCs).

The CDR3 protein is CAIRAWGTYEQYF. The CDR3 region has the DNA TGTGCCATCAGGGCCTGGGGCACCTACGAGCAGTACTTC. The chain couples TRBV10-3 to TRBJ2-7, with a possible D match to TRBD1 (5 bases). Germline lookup yields CDR1 ENHRY and CDR2 SYGVKD. V was trimmed by 6 bases and J by 2 bases, leaving 11 bases between them. CDR3 size: 13 residues.